The 20 T cell receptor beta chains reported below all come from one sample, sequenced in a study of T-cell memory formation after mild COVID-19 (dated by TCRdb to the early 2020s). Libraries came from 5' RACE. Sequencing was carried out with an Illumina NovaSeq 6000. TCRdb ran its own pipeline on the public reads, namely fastp trimming at Q25 and MiXCR clone calling, and kept in-frame beta chains. Every distinct CDR3 protein forms one entry, paired with its most common genes and DNA. Counted in this sample were 300,000 to 400,000 distinct CDR3 sequences; around 20% of them appeared once. 12% of the sample belongs to the ten largest clones. Material for sequencing was PBMCs or a T cell subset sorted from them (not recorded which). These receptors were taken from an adult woman who had mild COVID-19 (a few samples of this study predate the infection). The sample titles of this study are shuffled in the database, so cell type and time point are left out; the donor was told from shared clones.

The J gene is TRBJ2-3, the V gene TRBV11-2; possible D gene TRBD1, 5 bases. Germline CDR1 reads SGHAT; CDR2 reads FQNNGV. This CDR3 comprises 16 residues. The germline V and J ends were trimmed by 1 base and 6 bases, with 17 bases remaining between them. In DNA form, the CDR3 reads TGTGCCAGCAGCTTAGGATTTGGTCAGGGTATGGATACGCAGTATTTT. It specifies CASSLGFGQGMDTQYF.

This clonotype was detected many times. The CDR3 reads CSARGGPPPHEQYF. The CDR3, as DNA: TGCAGTGCTAGAGGTGGCCCCCCACCTCACGAGCAGTACTTC. The chain combines TRBV20-1 with TRBJ2-7; D ambiguous. The CDR3 sequence is 14 residues long. Germline-derived CDR1 and CDR2 are DFQATT and SNEGSKA (reference sequence). With 1 base removed from V and 5 bases from J, the gap between germline ends came to 15 bases.

This clonotype was recorded once. This chain joins TRBV6-2 or TRBV6-3 and TRBJ1-2; no clear D. From germline, CDR1 is MNHEY and CDR2 SVGEGT. The CDR3 totals 13 residues. The germline V and J ends were trimmed by 4 bases and 6 bases, with 12 bases remaining between them. In DNA, the CDR3 is TGTGCCAGCAGTTTTGGAGCTATTAATGGCTACACCTTC. Translating gives CASSFGAINGYTF.

The rearrangement joins TRBV5-8 to TRBJ1-1, with D unresolved. V lost 4 bases and J lost 5, with 6 bases in between. The CDR3 totals 11 residues. Germline CDR1 is SGHTS and CDR2 is YDEGEE. CDR3 coding DNA: TGTGCCAGCAGCATTGTAACTGAAGCTTTCTTT. Protein sequence: CASSIVTEAFF.

The genes are TRBV12-3 or TRBV12-4 and TRBJ2-1; 11 bases map to TRBD2. The CDR3 is 16 amino acids. The trim removed 6 bases at V and 6 bases at J, leaving 10 bases unmatched. The CDR3 DNA reads TGTGCCAGCAGCCCCATGGTTCTAGCGGGGGGCAATGAGCAGTTCTTC. Its translation is CASSPMVLAGGNEQFF.

This clonotype was detected only a few times. J is TRBJ2-3 and V is TRBV20-1, with D maybe TRBD2 (5 bases). This CDR3 has 16 residues. Deletions cut 6 bases from V and 5 bases from J, with 24 bases between. CDR1 DFQATT and CDR2 SNEGSKA come from the germline V gene (reference sequence). The chain's CDR3 is CSARTARGNSGDTQYF. For the CDR3, the DNA is TGCAGTGCCAGAACGGCAAGAGGGAATTCGGGAGATACGCAGTATTTT.

In this sample, this clonotype turned up a few times. The rearrangement joins TRBV19 to TRBJ2-2; D remains ambiguous. The length of the CDR3 is 13 residues. CDR1 and CDR2 from the germline V gene are LNHDA and SQIVND (reference sequence). The V end lost 0 bases, the J end lost 6 bases, and 5 bases lay between the germline ends. CDR3 coding DNA: TGTGCCAGTAGTATAGATCTATCCGGGGAGCTGTTTTTT. It translates to CASSIDLSGELFF.

The rearrangement links TRBV30 to TRBJ2-7, with 9 nucleotides matching TRBD1. V lost 1 base and J lost 4; bases outside the gene matches: 5. Germline CDR1 and CDR2: GTSNPN and SVGIG (reference sequence). The CDR3 covers 14 residues. Here the CDR3 reads CAWSEGTGSYEQYF. The CDR3 region has the DNA TGTGCCTGGAGTGAGGGGACAGGGTCATACGAGCAGTACTTC.

This clonotype came up a few times. The chain recombines TRBV7-2 with TRBJ2-7, with TRBD2 matching 13 bases. There are 14 residues in the CDR3. V shed 5 bases and J 10 bases; nucleotides not matched to a gene: 8. Germline loops: CDR1 SGHTA, CDR2 FQGNSA. CDR3 sequence reads: CASSAPGLAGFQYF. The CDR3 bases are TGTGCCAGCAGCGCTCCGGGACTAGCGGGATTTCAGTACTTC.

V usage is TRBV28 and J usage is TRBJ2-4, with D unresolved. The CDR3 consists of 12 residues. Germline V gene data show CDR1 as MDHEN and CDR2 as SYDVKM. Trimming left V 8 bases short and J 7 bases short, with 12 bases between. The CDR3 is CASLGEANIQYF. CDR3 coding DNA: TGTGCCAGCCTAGGCGAAGCGAACATTCAGTACTTC. Combining the CDR3 with reference TRBV28 and TRBJ2-4 gives the whole variable domain DVKVTQSSRYLVKRTGEKVFLECVQDMDHENMFWYRQDPGLGLRLIYFSYDVKMKEKGDIPEGYSVSREKKERFSLILESASTNQTSMYLCASLGEANIQYFGAGTRLSVL.

The chain is built from TRBV4-1 and TRBJ1-1; D is uncertain. Trimming took off 4 bases at V and 6 bases at J, with 12 bases between the two ends. The CDR3 is made up of 13 amino acids. The germline CDR1 and CDR2 sequences are MGHRA and YSYEKL. The CDR3 sequence is CASSLQWWAEAFF. The CDR3 bases are TGCGCCAGCAGCCTCCAGTGGTGGGCTGAAGCTTTCTTT.

This chain joins TRBV6-5 and TRBJ2-1; 7 nucleotides align to TRBD1. The CDR3 extends over 13 amino acids. CDR1 is MNHEY and CDR2 is SVGAGI in the germline V gene. Losses at the gene ends were 9 bases for V and 6 bases for J; bases not matched to a gene: 8. The CDR3 DNA reads as TGTGCCAGAAACGACAGGGAAGCCAATGAGCAGTTCTTC. Translation gives CARNDREANEQFF.

This clonotype was counted between two and nine times. The chain uses TRBV5-1 and TRBJ2-2; 7 bases are shared with TRBD1. CDR1 and CDR2 from the germline V gene are SGHRS and YFSETQ. With V trimmed by 4 bases and J by 6 bases, 9 bases remained unmatched. The CDR3 has 15 amino acids. CDR3 nucleotides: TGCGCCAGCAGCGCAAAGACAGGGATGGCCGGGGAGCTGTTTTTT. Encoded protein: CASSAKTGMAGELFF.

The chain has TRBV7-9 and TRBJ2-6; the match to TRBD1 covers 11 bases. The CDR3 loop spans 14 amino acids. CDR1 and CDR2 (germline): SEHNR, FQNEAQ (reference sequence). V lost 5 bases to trimming and J lost 9 bases; unmatched junction nucleotides: 3. CDR3 DNA sequence: TGTGCCAGCAGCGGGGACAGGGGGTACAACGTCCTGACTTTC. Translating gives CASSGDRGYNVLTF.

This clonotype was counted only a few times. V gene TRBV9 combines with J gene TRBJ1-1; D remains unclear. CDR3 length: 14 residues. Deletions cut 0 bases from V and 0 bases from J, with 6 bases between. Germline V gene lookup returns CDR1 SGDLS and CDR2 YYNGEE. CDR3 coding DNA: TGTGCCAGCAGCGTAGGGGGAGTGAACACTGAAGCTTTCTTT. It translates to CASSVGGVNTEAFF.

This rearrangement joins TRBV27 to TRBJ2-1; maybe TRBD1 (5 bases). This CDR3 is built from 13 residues. Trimming shortened V by 4 bases and J by 5 bases, and 9 bases separated the two germline ends. Per germline, CDR1 MNHEY and CDR2 SMNVEV (reference sequence). In nucleotides, the CDR3 is TGTGCCAGCAGTTGGGGCTATCACAATGAGCAGTTCTTC. Its protein product is CASSWGYHNEQFF.

Only a few counts were recorded for this clonotype. CDR3 DNA sequence: TGTGCCAGCAGTTTAACGCAGGGTTGGAATTCACCCCTCCACTTT. As protein: CASSLTQGWNSPLHF. The chain links TRBV27 to TRBJ1-6; a possible D gene is TRBD1 (5 bases). V lost 2 bases, J lost 7 bases, and 12 bases lay in between. The CDR3 runs 15 residues. Germline assignment: CDR1 MNHEY and CDR2 SMNVEV (reference sequence).

This chain uses TRBV12-3 or TRBV12-4 with TRBJ2-7; D unclear. V lost 9 bases and J 3 bases, leaving 21 bases between the germline ends. The CDR3 covers 15 residues. The CDR3 loop reads CARIPPVWLFYEQYF. In DNA form, the CDR3 reads TGTGCCAGAATTCCGCCTGTTTGGCTATTCTACGAGCAGTACTTC.

In this sample, this clonotype turned up once. CDR3: CASSRPSGGARGQFF. As DNA, the CDR3 is TGTGCCAGCAGCCGTCCTAGCGGGGGCGCACGGGGGCAGTTCTTC. The chain joins TRBV7-2 to TRBJ2-1, with TRBD2 identical over 10 bases. Looked up from germline, CDR1 is SGHTA and CDR2 is FQGNSA. The junction had 13 bases not matched to a gene; V was cut back by 5 bases and J by 12 bases. The CDR3 has 15 residues.

V usage is TRBV7-2 and J usage is TRBJ2-1, with D tentatively TRBD1 or TRBD2 (6 bases each). The CDR3 runs to 14 residues. Germline-derived CDR1 and CDR2 are SGHTA and FQGNSA. V lost 5 bases and J lost 9, with 17 bases in between. Here the CDR3 DNA reads TGTGCCAGCAGCGTGACGGGGGCCAGCGGTGAGCAGTTCTTC. Its translation: CASSVTGASGEQFF. The whole variable domain, remainder taken from reference TRBV7-2 and TRBJ2-1, is GAGVSQSPSNKVTEKGKDVELRCDPISGHTALYWYRQSLGQGLEFLIYFQGNSAPDKSGLPSDRFSAERTGGSVSTLTIQRTQQEDSAVYLCASSVTGASGEQFFGPGTRLTVL.